Below are 24 T cell receptor beta chains sequenced from a single sample in a study of vaccination and CD4 T cells after COVID-19. The Oncomine TCR Beta short-read assay was applied to DNA of cultured CD4+ T cells. Investigators isolated genomic DNA from cultured CD4+ T cells. TCRdb re-called the PCR reads through MiXCR, storing one row per CDR3 protein. Here the sample spans roughly 9,200 distinct CDR3 sequences, 25% to 35% being singletons. Treatment of the sample: 10-day PBMC culture with coronavirus spike peptide pools or control peptides (ViraFEST assay). Pre-COVID-19 pandemic sampling (2011-2018) yielded the unexposed donor's CD4+ T cells. These receptors are not linked to any known antigen. Sequencing was performed on CD4+ T cells from blood, cultured in vitro. Receptors were obtained from a human donor in good health.

V gene TRBV20-1 combines with J gene TRBJ1-5, with D unresolved. Germline assignment: CDR1 DFQATT and CDR2 SNEGSKA (reference sequence). This CDR3 has 14 residues. The V and J ends lost 0 bases and 6 bases respectively, with 12 bases between them. In DNA form, the CDR3 reads TGCAGTGCTAGAGATCGAGTTCATTCTCAGCCCCAGCATTTT. This encodes CSARDRVHSQPQHF.

In DNA, the CDR3 is TGTGCCAGCAGTTTCCCGGACACGTGGGGCGGGGTGAACACTGAAGCTTTCTTT. Protein: CASSFPDTWGGVNTEAFF. V gene TRBV28 combines with J gene TRBJ1-1; maybe TRBD1 (5 bases). This CDR3 has 18 residues. The germline V gene has CDR1 MDHEN and CDR2 SYDVKM. V lost 3 bases and J 0 bases, leaving 20 bases between the germline ends.

This clonotype was observed a few times. The chain uses TRBV6-2 or TRBV6-3 and TRBJ2-7; 11 bases are shared with TRBD2. The CDR3 loop spans 14 amino acids. In germline, CDR1 is MNHEY, CDR2 SVGEGT. Unmatched junction bases numbered 4, after V lost 8 bases and J lost 1 base. CDR3: CASEGTSGSYEQYF. As DNA, the CDR3 is TGTGCCAGCGAGGGGACTAGCGGATCCTACGAGCAGTACTTC.

The chain recombines TRBV19 with TRBJ2-1; D could derive from TRBD1 or TRBD2 (5 bases each). V was shortened by 1 base and J by 13 bases, with 26 bases between the two germline ends. The CDR3 covers 17 residues. Germline V gene lookup returns CDR1 LNHDA and CDR2 SQIVND (reference sequence). CDR3 coding DNA: TGTGCCAGTAGTATAGGGACACGGCTAGCCCGCATTTACCCACAGTTCTTC. Translation gives CASSIGTRLARIYPQFF.

V gene TRBV7-2 combines with J gene TRBJ2-7, with D perhaps TRBD2 (5 bases). V lost 4 bases, J lost 3 bases, and 7 bases lay in between. The CDR3 spans 12 residues. Germline V gives CDR1 SGHTA, CDR2 FQGNSA. The CDR3 region is CASSSDYYEQYF. The DNA for the CDR3 is TGTGCCAGCAGCTCCGACTACTACGAGCAGTACTTC.

This rearrangement joins TRBV19 to TRBJ1-5; 7 bases match TRBD1. The CDR3 is made up of 13 amino acids. V was pared by 7 bases and J by 7 bases, with 7 bases of the junction left unmatched. Germline-derived CDR1 and CDR2 are LNHDA and SQIVND (reference sequence). The CDR3 loop reads CASTPGGRQPQHF. For the CDR3, the DNA is TGTGCCAGTACCCCAGGGGGGAGGCAGCCCCAGCATTTT.

The gene calls are TRBV9 and TRBJ2-5; D perhaps matches TRBD2 (6 bases). Germline V gives CDR1 SGDLS, CDR2 YYNGEE. The CDR3 totals 18 residues. V lost 0 bases, J lost 2 bases, and 20 bases lay in between. CDR3 nucleotides: TGTGCCAGCAGCGTAGCTACGGGGGTAACACGTTCACAAGAGACCCAGTACTTC. It codes for CASSVATGVTRSQETQYF.

By sample fraction, this clonotype is medium-sized. The V gene is TRBV20-1, the J gene TRBJ1-2; TRBD1 is a possible D gene (5 bases). The CDR3 has 11 residues. CDR1 and CDR2 (germline): DFQATT, SNEGSKA (reference sequence). Trimming pared 6 bases from V and 4 bases from J, leaving 9 bases between. The DNA for the CDR3 is TGCAGTGCGGCGACAGTCTATGGCTACACCTTC. It codes for CSAATVYGYTF.

The V gene is TRBV6-1, the J gene TRBJ2-5, with TRBD1 as a possible D gene (5 bases). The CDR3 is made up of 12 amino acids. V lost 5 bases to trimming and J lost 3 bases, with 7 bases between them. The germline CDR1 and CDR2 sequences are MNHNS and SASEGT. The CDR3 DNA follows: TGTGCCAGCAGTCCGACAGAAGAGACCCAGTACTTC. This gives the protein CASSPTEETQYF.

This clonotype was seen a handful of times. The J gene is TRBJ2-7, the V gene TRBV20-1, with TRBD1 matching 8 bases. V gave up 5 bases and J gave up 7 bases; unmatched junction bases: 7. Germline CDR1 DFQATT, CDR2 SNEGSKA (reference sequence). The CDR3 has 12 amino acids. CDR3 nucleotide sequence: TGCAGTGCTTTGAGACAGGGGAGAGAGCAGTACTTC. This gives the protein CSALRQGREQYF.

This clonotype was seen a handful of times. The CDR3 nucleotides are TGTGCCAGCAGTTTATCGAAAGGGAACACCTACAATGAGCAGTTCTTC. Protein product: CASSLSKGNTYNEQFF. This chain joins TRBV27 and TRBJ2-1; D ambiguous. Trimming stripped 0 bases from V and 2 bases from J, with 11 bases between. CDR1 is MNHEY and CDR2 is SMNVEV in the germline V gene (reference sequence). CDR3 length: 16 amino acids.

This clonotype occurred a few times. This chain uses TRBV18 with TRBJ1-5; D not resolved. Germline values: CDR1 KGHSH, CDR2 LQKENI. CDR3 length equals 13 residues. V was clipped by 6 bases and J by 5 bases, with 11 bases between them. The CDR3 sequence is CASSEGVDQPQHF. Written as DNA, the CDR3 is TGTGCCAGCTCGGAAGGTGTTGATCAGCCCCAGCATTTT.

This clonotype is labeled medium-sized. Here the CDR3 reads CASSIRGYDSPLHF. CDR3 sequence (DNA): TGTGCCAGCAGCATAAGAGGGTACGATTCACCCCTCCACTTT. The genes are TRBV6-1 and TRBJ1-6; D remains unclear. Trimming removed 6 bases from V and 8 bases from J, with 14 bases in between. CDR1 is MNHNS, CDR2 SASEGT, per germline. The CDR3 loop spans 14 amino acids.

This clonotype was observed a few times. This chain joins TRBV28 and TRBJ2-7; tentative D call: TRBD2 (5 bases). Trimming shortened V by 6 bases and J by 5 bases, and 14 bases separated the two germline ends. Germline values: CDR1 MDHEN, CDR2 SYDVKM. The CDR3 is 13 residues long. Here the CDR3 reads CASSKSLGDEQYF. The DNA for the CDR3 is TGTGCCAGCAGCAAGAGTCTCGGGGACGAGCAGTACTTC.

V gene TRBV5-4 combines with J gene TRBJ2-1; no reliable D call. V lost 2 bases, J lost 7 bases, and 10 bases lay in between. The CDR3 consists of 13 residues. The germline V gene has CDR1 SGHNT and CDR2 YYREEE (reference sequence). The CDR3 DNA sequence: TGTGCCAGCAGCTTAATGTCTATTAATGAGCAGTTCTTC. Translation gives CASSLMSINEQFF.

The genes are TRBV12-2 and TRBJ2-3. TRBV12-2 is marked as a pseudogene. The CDR3 has 14 amino acids. CDR3 in amino acids: CASRSVFSADTQYF. Here the CDR3 DNA reads TGTGCAAGTCGTTCGGTTTTCTCTGCAGATACGCAGTATTTT.

The chain carries TRBV29-1 and TRBJ2-7; 7 nucleotides line up with TRBD1. J was trimmed by 6 bases and V by 4 bases; bases with no gene match: 9. The CDR3 contains 13 residues. Germline CDR1 SQVTM, CDR2 ANQGSEA. In DNA form, the CDR3 reads TGCAGCGTTGTACAGGGGAAGGGTAGCGAGCAGTACTTC. Its translation: CSVVQGKGSEQYF.

Within the sample, this clonotype is medium-sized (0.01 to 0.1%). The rearrangement uses TRBV19 and TRBJ2-5; no reliable D call. Germline V gene sequence: CDR1 LNHDA, CDR2 SQIVND (reference sequence). The CDR3 has 12 residues. Trimming left V 4 bases short and J 5 bases short, with 8 bases between. The CDR3 DNA follows: TGTGCCAGTAGTAGGGGTGGGGAGACCCAGTACTTC. Protein product: CASSRGGETQYF.

This clonotype was seen a handful of times. V gene TRBV2 combines with J gene TRBJ2-5; possible D gene TRBD2, 6 bases. The CDR3 length is 13 residues. Per germline, CDR1 SNHLY and CDR2 FYNNEI. Trimming cost V 6 bases and J 13 bases, with 21 bases left between them. The CDR3 region is CASRRDPTEDWYF. As DNA, the CDR3 is TGTGCCAGCAGGCGGGACCCGACGGAAGATTGGTACTTC.

This clonotype was recorded a few times. V gene TRBV11-1 combines with J gene TRBJ2-1; TRBD2 matches at 9 bases. The V and J ends lost 1 base and 6 bases, in that order; junction bases with no gene match: 4. This CDR3 has 15 residues. Looked up from germline, CDR1 is SGHAT and CDR2 is FQDESV (reference sequence). The CDR3 DNA follows: TGTGCCAGCAGCTTAGAGGTAGCGGGAGTCAATGAGCAGTTCTTC. It encodes CASSLEVAGVNEQFF.

This sequence joins TRBV6-2 or TRBV6-3 and TRBJ1-1; D not certain. Germline loops: CDR1 MNHEY, CDR2 SVGEGT. The CDR3 extends over 17 amino acids. The ends were cut back, 4 bases at V and 2 bases at J, with 20 bases in the middle. This CDR3 is CASSSASTRNSNTEAFF. The CDR3 region has the DNA TGTGCCAGCAGTTCCGCTTCTACCCGAAACAGTAACACTGAAGCTTTCTTT.

This clonotype was picked up a small number of times. The gene calls are TRBV10-3 and TRBJ1-5; D gene unclear. CDR3 length equals 14 residues. Germline CDR1 and CDR2: ENHRY and SYGVKD. V was cut by 2 bases and J by 6 bases, with 11 bases left in between. The DNA for the CDR3 is TGTGCCATCAGTGAGACCCAGGAGGGTCAGCCCCAGCATTTT. This sequence encodes CAISETQEGQPQHF.

This clonotype has only a few counts. V usage is TRBV18 and J usage is TRBJ1-5; TRBD1 might be the D (5 bases). V dropped 5 bases and J dropped 0 bases, with 17 bases sitting between them. The germline V gene has CDR1 KGHSH and CDR2 LQKENI. The length of the CDR3 is 17 residues. Written as DNA, the CDR3 is TGTGCCAGCTCAACCACCATGACAGAGGATAGCAATCAGCCCCAGCATTTT. It specifies CASSTTMTEDSNQPQHF.

The V gene is TRBV27, the J gene TRBJ1-3; TRBD1 might be the D (6 bases). Germline V CDR1 and CDR2: MNHEY, SMNVEV (reference sequence). This CDR3 spans 15 amino acids. V lost 5 bases and J 2 bases, leaving 13 bases between the germline ends. CDR3 in DNA: TGTGCCAGCAGTACTTACAGGGACCCTGGAAACACCATATATTTT. This sequence encodes CASSTYRDPGNTIYF.